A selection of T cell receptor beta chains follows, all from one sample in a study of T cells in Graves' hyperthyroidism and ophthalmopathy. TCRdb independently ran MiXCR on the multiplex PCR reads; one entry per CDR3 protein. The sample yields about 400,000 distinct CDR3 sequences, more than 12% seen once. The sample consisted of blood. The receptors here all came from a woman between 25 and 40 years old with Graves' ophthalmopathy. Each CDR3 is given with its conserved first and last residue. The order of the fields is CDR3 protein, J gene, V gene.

CASSLQGGGNTIYF	TRBJ1-3	TRBV7-2
CASSRTGAGLNQPQHF	TRBJ1-5	TRBV7-2
CSARALSGNRVTEAFF	TRBJ1-1	TRBV20-1
CASSGGQGRTEAFF	TRBJ1-1	TRBV6-1
CSAQQGWSNQPQHF	TRBJ1-5	TRBV20-1
CASALDRVDGYTF	TRBJ1-2	TRBV12-5
CSARQGSREKLFF	TRBJ1-4	TRBV20-1
CSASQGMFGQYF	TRBJ2-5	TRBV20-1
CSARTRGTEAFF	TRBJ1-1	TRBV20-1
CASSTITQASSYNEQFF	TRBJ2-1	TRBV28
CASSTPGGVGQFF	TRBJ2-1	TRBV12-3/TRBV12-4
CASSPQQLTGSHGYTF	TRBJ1-2	TRBV12-3/TRBV12-4
CASSLVGQASLYEQYF	TRBJ2-7	TRBV5-5
CASSIYRGGYNEQFF	TRBJ2-1	TRBV19
CSARRSGGYGYTF	TRBJ1-2	TRBV20-1
CASSSQTSPGNEQFF	TRBJ2-1	TRBV11-2
CASSPPTPRDLNTEAFF	TRBJ1-1	TRBV18
CASSIPGQLAEAFF	TRBJ1-1	TRBV28
CASSLEGVNTGELFF	TRBJ2-2	TRBV12-3/TRBV12-4
CAWSVRLAGGNQPQHF	TRBJ1-5	TRBV30
CASSLSGTGVSYEQYF	TRBJ2-7	TRBV5-5
CASSHLLGPGQRNTEAFF	TRBJ1-1	TRBV3-1
CASSYSRIWSYEQYF	TRBJ2-7	TRBV6-5
CATAEVIGQPQHF	TRBJ1-5	TRBV27
CASTPAALYNEQFF	TRBJ2-1	TRBV19
CASSGSRDRVRNQPQHF	TRBJ1-5	TRBV6-1
CASSGGTNTEAFF	TRBJ1-1	TRBV6-2/TRBV6-3
CASSGGQQNTEAFF	TRBJ1-1	TRBV9
CASSFPRRGSQEETQYF	TRBJ2-5	TRBV28
CASSPTGVGEQYF	TRBJ2-7	TRBV19
CSVKRGGGDTQYF	TRBJ2-3	TRBV20-1
CASGEYEQYF	TRBJ2-7	TRBV9
CASTLARGAPNTGELFF	TRBJ2-2	TRBV7-9
CASSVGGWITDTQYF	TRBJ2-3	TRBV9
CASSLRQATYEQYF	TRBJ2-7	TRBV3-1
CASSLALSVNTGELFF	TRBJ2-2	TRBV7-9
CAWRGTLLVTQYF	TRBJ2-3	TRBV30
CASSQEGGHIGELFF	TRBJ2-2	TRBV3-1
CASSPPSLQGYGYTF	TRBJ1-2	TRBV18
CASSPPGGLPTNTQYF	TRBJ2-3	TRBV7-8
CASSQADRLNTGELFF	TRBJ2-2	TRBV4-1
CASSPPVIGGELFF	TRBJ2-2	TRBV18
CASSQPTGTDTQYF	TRBJ2-3	TRBV18
CSALAIPGDTQYF	TRBJ2-3	TRBV20-1
CASSVGGMTEAFF	TRBJ1-1	TRBV9
CASSLSAGWGISTDTQYF	TRBJ2-3	TRBV7-9
CSARRLTSYNEQFF	TRBJ2-1	TRBV20-1